A selection of T cell receptor beta chains follows, all from one sample in a study of beta chain features in type 1 diabetes. Profiling relied on immunoSEQ multiplex PCR, and the TCRdb table lists in-frame clones only, not all of them. This table has over 200,000 clones, 11% appearing once. The specimen sequenced was naive CD4+ T cells from blood. The receptors come from a man aged 25-45 years with type 1 diabetes. The CDR3 runs from the conserved cysteine through the conserved F or W. The D gene is left open where the match is weak. The size field is filled for only some rows; it gives once, few, many or a size class.

abundance,d_gene,v_gene,j_gene,CDR3aa,CDR3nt
.,.,TRBV7-2,TRBJ2-1,CASSTNRNEQFF,TGTGCCAGCAGCACCAACAGGAATGAGCAGTTCTTC
.,.,TRBV6-6,TRBJ1-1,CASSYSRELANTEAFF,TGTGCCAGCAGTTACTCTCGAGAGCTTGCGAACACTGAAGCTTTCTTT
few,.,TRBV4-1,TRBJ2-1,CASSQLADEQFF,TGCGCCAGCAGCCAACTCGCGGATGAGCAGTTCTTC
.,.,TRBV11-2,TRBJ2-7,CASSLAGGEQYF,TGTGCCAGCAGCTTAGCAGGAGGCGAGCAGTACTTC
few,.,TRBV6-6,TRBJ1-6,CASSPSAGSSLHF,TGTGCCAGCAGTCCGTCCGCAGGGTCCAGCCTCCACTTT
few,TRBD1,TRBV7-7,TRBJ2-1,CASSRRTGDNEQFF,TGTGCTAGCAGCCGACGGACAGGTGACAATGAGCAGTTCTTC
.,TRBD2,TRBV4-1,TRBJ2-5,CASSQDRGLAGEETQYF,TGCGCCAGCAGCCAAGACCGGGGACTAGCGGGGGAAGAGACCCAGTACTTC
.,.,TRBV28,TRBJ2-2,CASSSNLAVLAGELFF,TGTGCCAGCAGCTCGAACTTAGCGGTCTTGGCCGGGGAGCTGTTTTTT
few,.,TRBV4-3,TRBJ1-4,CASSQERRGEKLFF,TGCGCCAGCAGCCAAGAAAGGCGGGGTGAAAAACTGTTTTTT
.,.,TRBV28,TRBJ2-2,CASSLWSVAGELFF,TGTGCCAGCAGTTTATGGTCGGTGGCCGGGGAGCTGTTTTTT
.,TRBD1,TRBV28,TRBJ1-1,CASSPGTGGSEAFF,TGTGCCAGCAGTCCTGGGACAGGGGGGTCTGAAGCTTTCTTT
few,TRBD1,TRBV30,TRBJ1-4,CAWSGDRGTNEKLFF,TGTGCCTGGAGTGGGGACAGGGGAACCAATGAAAAACTGTTTTTT
.,.,TRBV11-2,TRBJ2-2,CASSLDRSGELFF,TGTGCCAGCAGCTTAGATCGGTCCGGGGAGCTGTTTTTT
.,.,TRBV6-4,TRBJ1-4,CASTTQGGVEKLFF,TGTGCCAGTACCACCCAGGGAGGGGTTGAAAAACTGTTTTTT
.,TRBD2,TRBV12-5,TRBJ2-3,CASGPGTSSYTDTQYF,TGTGCTAGTGGGCCGGGGACTAGCTCTTACACAGATACGCAGTATTTT
few,TRBD2,TRBV7-2,TRBJ2-1,CASSGLAGVVGEQFF,TGTGCCAGCAGCGGACTAGCGGGGGTCGTAGGTGAGCAGTTCTTC
.,TRBD2,TRBV28,TRBJ2-1,CASSSIAGGRYEQFF,TGTGCCAGCAGCTCGATAGCGGGGGGGCGCTATGAGCAGTTCTTC
few,TRBD1,TRBV18,TRBJ2-5,CASSPGQVWETQYF,TGTGCCAGCTCACCAGGACAGGTCTGGGAGACCCAGTACTTC
.,.,TRBV6-6,TRBJ1-5,CASSPLTRGSNQPQHF,TGTGCCAGCAGTCCTCTCACCCGGGGAAGCAATCAGCCCCAGCATTTT
.,.,TRBV5-1,TRBJ2-3,CASSSTGPSTDTQYF,TGCGCCAGCAGTTCTACAGGGCCTAGCACAGATACGCAGTATTTT
.,TRBD2,TRBV6-1,TRBJ2-3,CASREGGSGGATDTQYF,TGTGCCAGCAGGGAAGGGGGTAGCGGGGGGGCTACGGATACGCAGTATTTT
few,TRBD2,TRBV9,TRBJ2-1,CASSVGGGVSEQFF,TGTGCCAGCAGCGTTGGCGGGGGGGTAAGTGAGCAGTTCTTC
few,TRBD1,TRBV5-4,TRBJ2-3,CASSLSGGRTPDTQYF,TGTGCCAGCAGCCTTTCAGGGGGACGCACCCCAGATACGCAGTATTTT
few,.,TRBV5-1,TRBJ2-1,CASSPDSYNEQFF,TGCGCCAGCAGCCCCGACAGCTACAATGAGCAGTTCTTC